The 20 T cell receptor beta chains presented below share a single source sample, sequenced in a study of blood T cell repertoires in COVID-19. Assay: immunoSEQ multiplex PCR; the TCRdb copy retains only in-frame clones and omits some. The sample yields a few hundred thousand clones, 87% seen once. The sample taken for sequencing was peripheral blood. All receptors derive from a woman in her fifties or sixties with acute or convalescent COVID-19.

The chain links TRBV7-6 to TRBJ1-2, with D possibly being TRBD1 (6 bases). Germline lookup yields CDR1 SGHVS and CDR2 FNYEAQ. The CDR3 is 15 amino acids. Trimming took 1 base from V and 2 from J, leaving 11 bases between them. CDR3 DNA sequence: TGTGCCAGCAGCTTAGAACAGGGCCCCAACTATGGCTACACCTTC. Encoded protein: CASSLEQGPNYGYTF.

The chain recombines TRBV18 with TRBJ1-3; D remains ambiguous. This CDR3 contains 15 residues. CDR1 and CDR2 (germline): KGHSH, LQKENI. The V and J ends lost 4 bases and 0 bases respectively, with 10 bases between them. In nucleotides, the CDR3 is TGTGCCAGCTCACGGGAGGGCCACTCTGGAAACACCATATATTTT. Its translation is CASSREGHSGNTIYF.

The chain carries TRBV2 and TRBJ1-2, with D possibly matching TRBD1 (6 bases). Germline CDR1 SNHLY, CDR2 FYNNEI. The CDR3 has 13 amino acids. The V gene lost 3 bases and the J gene lost 5 bases, with 10 bases spanning the gap. The CDR3 DNA reads TGTGCCAGCAGTGATCAGGACAGATATGGCTACACCTTC. Residues: CASSDQDRYGYTF.

The CDR3 region is CASSSLTSGRGETQYF. DNA of the CDR3: TGTGCCAGCAGCTCCCTGACTAGCGGGAGAGGAGAGACCCAGTACTTC. The chain links TRBV7-2 to TRBJ2-5; 12 nucleotides agree with TRBD2. V dropped 4 bases and J dropped 4; count of bases not matched to a gene: 7. The CDR3 spans 16 residues. Germline-derived CDR1 and CDR2 are SGHTA and FQGNSA. The full variable domain, in which reference TRBV7-2 and TRBJ2-5 provide the parts outside the CDR3, is GAGVSQSPSNKVTEKGKDVELRCDPISGHTALYWYRQSLGQGLEFLIYFQGNSAPDKSGLPSDRFSAERTGGSVSTLTIQRTQQEDSAVYLCASSSLTSGRGETQYFGPGTRLLVL.

The gene calls are TRBV6-2 or TRBV6-3 and TRBJ2-3; 9 nucleotides agree with TRBD2. CDR3 length: 17 amino acids. The V gene's germline CDR1 is MNHEY and CDR2 SVGEGT. V lost 2 bases, J lost 4 bases, and 10 bases stayed unmatched. The CDR3 reads CASSYGVAGDPADTQYF. In DNA, the CDR3 is TGTGCCAGCAGTTACGGGGTAGCGGGAGATCCCGCAGATACGCAGTATTTT.

The CDR3 protein is CASRWDKNTEAFF. CDR3 bases: TGTGCCAGCAGGTGGGACAAGAACACTGAAGCTTTCTTT. The rearrangement links TRBV2 to TRBJ1-1; D is perhaps TRBD1 (6 bases). V lost 6 bases and J lost 1, with 9 bases in between. Germline loops: CDR1 SNHLY, CDR2 FYNNEI. This CDR3 is 13 amino acids long.

This clone was observed a few times. This chain connects TRBV20-1 to TRBJ2-7, with D unresolved. The germline V gene encodes CDR1 DFQATT and CDR2 SNEGSKA (reference sequence). This CDR3 has 13 amino acids. The V end lost 3 bases, the J end lost 3 bases, and 12 bases lay between the germline ends. CDR3 bases: TGCAGTGCTAGTCCGGCGGTAAACTACGAGCAGTACTTC. Its translation: CSASPAVNYEQYF.

The rearrangement joins TRBV27 to TRBJ2-3; a weak D match, TRBD1 (6 bases). Germline loops: CDR1 MNHEY, CDR2 SMNVEV (reference sequence). Trimming stripped 1 base from V and 2 bases from J, with 16 bases between. The CDR3 is made up of 17 amino acids. CDR3 nucleotide sequence: TGTGCCAGCAGTTTATACCCCCCCGACAGGCTCACAGATACGCAGTATTTT. This sequence encodes CASSLYPPDRLTDTQYF.

J is TRBJ2-2 and V is TRBV2; D ambiguous. With 3 bases removed from V and 8 bases from J, the gap between germline ends came to 10 bases. Germline lookup yields CDR1 SNHLY and CDR2 FYNNEI. The CDR3 spans 13 residues. CDR3 nucleotide sequence: TGTGCCAGCAGTGAGGTGCCAGATGGGGAGCTGTTTTTT. This translates into CASSEVPDGELFF.

V is TRBV5-1 and J is TRBJ2-5, with D possibly matching TRBD1 (6 bases). The germline gives CDR1 SGHRS, CDR2 YFSETQ. This CDR3 spans 12 amino acids. V gave up 3 bases and J gave up 5 bases, with 8 bases separating them. Written as DNA, the CDR3 is TGCGCCAGCAGCTCCCAGGGGGAGACCCAGTACTTC. Protein sequence: CASSSQGETQYF.

This clone has a single count. The CDR3 reads CASSSTGTAYYEQYF. CDR3 nucleotides: TGTGCCAGCAGTTCTACCGGGACTGCGTACTACGAGCAGTACTTC. V gene TRBV28 combines with J gene TRBJ2-7; tentatively, D is TRBD2 (6 bases). CDR1 and CDR2 from the germline V gene are MDHEN and SYDVKM. This CDR3 spans 15 amino acids. The V and J ends lost 4 bases and 3 bases respectively, with 16 bases between them.

Worth noting for this clone: Its ends do not fully match the called genes, so a read error is possible. The chain has TRBV5-4 and TRBJ1-2; 7 nucleotides line up with TRBD1. Germline V gene sequence: CDR1 SGHNT, CDR2 YYREEE (reference sequence). This CDR3 has 13 residues. The CDR3 region has the DNA TGTGCCAGCAGCTTGGTAGGAAGCAGGGGGGTCAGCTTC. Its translation: CASSLVGSRGVSF.

This clone was counted once. The gene calls are TRBV18 and TRBJ2-7; 12 positions match TRBD2. The junction had 12 bases not matched to a gene; V was cut back by 4 bases and J by 5 bases. From germline, CDR1 is KGHSH and CDR2 LQKENI. There are 17 residues in the CDR3. CDR3: CASSLNHLAGGPHEQYF. The CDR3 DNA follows: TGTGCCAGCTCACTAAACCATCTAGCGGGAGGGCCCCACGAGCAGTACTTC.

The chain combines TRBV27 with TRBJ2-1, with 8 bases fitting TRBD2. This CDR3 has 16 residues. V shed 5 bases and J 0 bases; nucleotides not matched to a gene: 6. Per the germline V gene, CDR1 is MNHEY and CDR2 is SMNVEV (reference sequence). The CDR3 is CASSRGAGASYNEQFF. The CDR3 coding sequence is TGTGCCAGCAGTCGGGGAGCGGGAGCCTCCTACAATGAGCAGTTCTTC.

CDR3 nucleotides: TGTGCCAGCAGCGAACTAGCGGGACTGTACAATGAGCAGTTCTTC. Protein: CASSELAGLYNEQFF. The chain combines TRBV7-2 with TRBJ2-1; 10 bases align to TRBD2. From germline, CDR1 is SGHTA and CDR2 FQGNSA. This CDR3 region has 15 residues. The J segment lost 4 bases and the V segment lost 5 bases, leaving 5 bases of the junction unmatched.

The chain links TRBV27 to TRBJ2-2, with D possibly being TRBD2 (5 bases). CDR3 size: 13 residues. Germline CDR1 and CDR2: MNHEY and SMNVEV (reference sequence). Trimming removed 6 bases from V and 5 bases from J, with 10 bases in between. CDR3: CASSRGRTGELFF. Written as DNA, the CDR3 is TGTGCCAGCAGCCGAGGGAGAACCGGGGAGCTGTTTTTT.

This rearrangement joins TRBV5-1 to TRBJ2-7, with 15 positions matching TRBD2. The CDR3 is 17 amino acids. Germline V CDR1 and CDR2: SGHRS, YFSETQ. Trimming cost V 0 bases and J 6 bases; bases outside gene matches: 7. The CDR3 DNA sequence: TGCGCCAGCAGCTTGGGTGTCTGGGGACTAGCGGGAGGCGAGCAGTACTTC. Its protein product is CASSLGVWGLAGGEQYF.

This sequence joins TRBV7-2 and TRBJ2-7; the match to TRBD2 covers 13 bases. This CDR3 has 15 amino acids. The V and J ends lost 5 bases and 4 bases, in that order; junction bases with no gene match: 5. The V gene's germline CDR1 is SGHTA and CDR2 FQGNSA. CDR3: CASSRTSGSYYEQYF. Here the CDR3 DNA reads TGTGCCAGCAGCCGGACTAGCGGGAGTTATTACGAGCAGTACTTC.

The CDR3 reads CASSAYNRDQETQYF. Here the CDR3 DNA reads TGTGCCAGCAGCGCGTACAACAGGGATCAAGAGACCCAGTACTTC. The chain employs TRBV9 and TRBJ2-5; possibly TRBD1 for D (6 bases). Trimming shortened V by 3 bases and J by 2 bases, and 14 bases separated the two germline ends. Germline CDR1 is SGDLS and CDR2 is YYNGEE. The length of the CDR3 is 15 residues.

The rearrangement joins TRBV6-2 or TRBV6-3 to TRBJ1-4; 7 bases match TRBD1. The CDR3 is made up of 16 amino acids. With V trimmed by 1 base and J by 2 bases, 4 bases remained unmatched. Germline V gene lookup returns CDR1 MNHEY and CDR2 SVGEGT. The CDR3 DNA sequence: TGTGCCAGCAGTTACTTCGGGACAGTTACTAATGAAAAACTGTTTTTT. Translating it yields CASSYFGTVTNEKLFF.